These T cell receptor beta chains were read from a single sample in a study of tumour-infiltrating T cells in Burkitt lymphoma. Profiling relied on immunoSEQ multiplex PCR, and the TCRdb table lists in-frame clones only, not all of them. The sample shows around 5,600 clones, about a sixth of them seen only once. The specimen sequenced was tumor tissue. These TCRs come from a human donor with diffuse large B-cell lymphoma. Each CDR3 is given with its conserved first and last residue. The order of the fields is D gene, clone size, V gene, J gene, CDR3 DNA, CDR3 protein. A D gene is named only where the DNA matches it firmly. Not all rows give a size; the values are once, few, many and, for expanded clones, a class.

TRBD2	NA	TRBV9	TRBJ2-1	TGTGCCAGCAGTGATACCGGGACTAGCGTTAATGAGCAGTTCTTC	CASSDTGTSVNEQFF
NA	few	TRBV6-5	TRBJ2-5	TGTGCCAGCAGTCAGGGGGAGACCCAGTACTTC	CASSQGETQYF
NA	few	TRBV6-5	TRBJ2-7	TGTGCCAGCAGGCTCGGACGGGACTCCTACGAGCAGTACTTC	CASRLGRDSYEQYF
TRBD2	few	TRBV28	TRBJ2-5	TGTGCCAGCAGTTTAGGACTAGCGAGACAAGAGACCCAGTACTTC	CASSLGLARQETQYF
NA	NA	TRBV5-1	TRBJ1-5	TGCGCCAGCAGCTTGGGGGACCGCAATCAGCCCCAGCATTTT	CASSLGDRNQPQHF
NA	few	TRBV9	TRBJ1-4	TGTGCCAGCAGCGTAGTTGGAGATACTAATGAAAAACTGTTTTTT	CASSVVGDTNEKLFF
NA	NA	TRBV19	TRBJ2-5	TGTGCCAGTAGTCTTCAGGGTATGGAGACCCAGTACTTC	CASSLQGMETQYF
NA	few	TRBV29-1	TRBJ2-4	TGCAGCGTTGAAGAAACGGGAACTAACATTCAGTACTTC	CSVEETGTNIQYF
TRBD1	few	TRBV27	TRBJ2-7	TGTGCCAGCAGTCCTTGGACAGGCGATAACTACGAGCAGTACTTC	CASSPWTGDNYEQYF
NA	NA	TRBV11-2	TRBJ2-5	TGTGCCAGCAGCTTAGAGATGGTAGGGGAGACCCAGTACTTC	CASSLEMVGETQYF
NA	few	TRBV11-2	TRBJ2-1	TGTGCCAGCAGCTCCATCTGGGAAACACGTTTCAATGAGCAGTTCTTC	CASSSIWETRFNEQFF
NA	NA	TRBV5-1	TRBJ1-2	TGCGCCAGCAGCTTGGGTCAGCCGAGCTATGGCTACACCTTC	CASSLGQPSYGYTF
NA	few	TRBV28	TRBJ2-2	TGTGCCAGCAGGGCAACGGGCCTAAACACCGGGGAGCTGTTTTTT	CASRATGLNTGELFF
TRBD1	NA	TRBV27	TRBJ1-1	TGTGCCAGCCAAAGGAGGGCAGGGGGCAGTCCTGAAGCTTTCTTT	CASQRRAGGSPEAFF
NA	few	TRBV10-3	TRBJ2-3	TGTGCCATCAGTGATGTTGGCAGGAACACAGATACGCAGTATTTT	CAISDVGRNTDTQYF
TRBD1	NA	TRBV6-5	TRBJ1-5	TGTGCCAGCAGTTACGACAGGGGGCGCGGACAGCCCCAGCATTTT	CASSYDRGRGQPQHF
NA	few	TRBV5-8	TRBJ2-1	TGTGCCAGCAGCCTCCTGGCGGGAAATGAGCAGTTCTTC	CASSLLAGNEQFF
NA	NA	TRBV6-5	TRBJ1-1	TGTGCCAGCAGGTTGAATCTGATCGGTGAAGCTTTCTTT	CASRLNLIGEAFF
TRBD2	NA	TRBV10-1	TRBJ2-1	TGCGCCAGCAGTTACCTAGCGGGGGGACCCTACAATGAGCAGTTCTTC	CASSYLAGGPYNEQFF
NA	NA	TRBV27	TRBJ2-5	TGTGCCAGCAGTCTCCGGGACTCTAGGACCCAGTACTTC	CASSLRDSRTQYF
TRBD2	NA	TRBV2	TRBJ2-1	TGTGCCAGCAGTGAGGCGGGAGCCTACAATGAGCAGTTCTTC	CASSEAGAYNEQFF
NA	NA	TRBV30	TRBJ2-3	TGTGCCTGGAGACGGACCCTGGAGCAGTATTTT	CAWRRTLEQYF
NA	NA	TRBV9	TRBJ2-1	TGTGCCAGCAGCGCGACTAGTAAGTACAATGAGCAGTTCTTC	CASSATSKYNEQFF
NA	few	TRBV21-1	TRBJ2-7	TGTGCCAGCAGCAAACTCCGGGACGGCTCTACCTACGAGCAGTACTTC	CASSKLRDGSTYEQYF
NA	few	TRBV11-2	TRBJ2-1	TGTGCCAGCAGCTTAGTTCGGGAAGGTGAGCAGTTCTTC	CASSLVREGEQFF
TRBD1	NA	TRBV4-1	TRBJ2-5	TGCGCCAGCAGCCAAACGACAGGGCAAGAGACCCAGTACTTC	CASSQTTGQETQYF
NA	NA	TRBV6-5	TRBJ2-2	TGTGCCAGCAAAATAGAGGGGAACACCGGGGAGCTGTTTTTT	CASKIEGNTGELFF
NA	NA	TRBV11-1	TRBJ2-7	TGTGCCAGCAGCCGGCAAGAGGGGTCCTACGAGCAGTACTTC	CASSRQEGSYEQYF
NA	few	TRBV6-1	TRBJ2-1	TGTGCCAGCAGTGAAACACTCTACAATGAGCAGTTCTTC	CASSETLYNEQFF
NA	NA	TRBV19	TRBJ2-6	TGTGCCAGTAGTATAGGAGGTAGTGGGGCCAACGTCCTGACTTTC	CASSIGGSGANVLTF
NA	NA	TRBV4-1	TRBJ2-1	TGCGCCAGCAGCCAAGTAACTGTGGGCGATAGTGAGCAGTTCTTC	CASSQVTVGDSEQFF
TRBD2	few	TRBV7-2	TRBJ2-3	TGTGCCAGCAGCTTAGGCGGGAGTCTAGATACGCAGTATTTT	CASSLGGSLDTQYF
TRBD1	NA	TRBV7-6	TRBJ1-2	TGTGCCAGCAGCTTCGGATTGACAGGGGTTCCCTATGGCTACACCTTC	CASSFGLTGVPYGYTF
TRBD1	NA	TRBV28	TRBJ1-5	TGTGCCAGCAGTCGGACAGGGGGCGGTCAGCCCCAGCATTTT	CASSRTGGGQPQHF
NA	medium-sized	TRBV28	TRBJ1-1	TGTGCCAGCAGTTACACTGAAGCTTTCTTT	CASSYTEAFF
NA	NA	TRBV5-1	TRBJ2-1	TGCGCCAGCAGCTTTGAGAGAGGGCAGTTCTTC	CASSFERGQFF
TRBD2	few	TRBV7-6	TRBJ2-3	TGTGCCAGCAGCTTAGTCGACGGGAGGGTTTGGGCAGATACGCAGTATTTT	CASSLVDGRVWADTQYF
NA	NA	TRBV5-1	TRBJ1-4	TGCGCCAGCAGGCCCGTAACAACTAATGAAAAACTGTTTTTT	CASRPVTTNEKLFF
NA	few	TRBV30	TRBJ2-1	TGTGCCTGGAGTGTGCTGCAACGAAGCTCCTACAATGAGCAGTTCTTC	CAWSVLQRSSYNEQFF
NA	few	TRBV6-4	TRBJ2-7	TGTGCCAGCAGTGACTTCGGACAGCTATCCTACGAGCAGTACTTC	CASSDFGQLSYEQYF
NA	NA	TRBV29-1	TRBJ2-1	TGCAGCGTAGGGTGGGGGAGGAATGAGCAGTTCTTC	CSVGWGRNEQFF
NA	few	TRBV11-2	TRBJ2-7	TGTGCCAGCAGCCTCAGACAGGAATCTTCCTACGAGCAGTACTTC	CASSLRQESSYEQYF
NA	few	TRBV30	TRBJ1-5	TGTGCCTGGAGTTTCCACGCGAACCAGCCCCAGCATTTT	CAWSFHANQPQHF
NA	NA	TRBV6-5	TRBJ1-4	TGTGCCAGCAGCTCAAATTGGGGTGAAAAACTGTTTTTT	CASSSNWGEKLFF
TRBD2	NA	TRBV19	TRBJ2-7	TGTGCCAGTAGTATTGGACTAGCGGGAATATACGAGCAGTACTTC	CASSIGLAGIYEQYF
TRBD2	few	TRBV6-1	TRBJ2-7	TGTGCCAGCAGAAGTAGCGGGAGGCGCGAGCAGTACTTC	CASRSSGRREQYF